This T cell receptor (beta chain) appears in the sequencing data of a study of cytomegalovirus exposure and HLA in healthy donors. Study findings and constraints: Among the most significant clusters, several appeared linked to common viral pathogens in a later analysis. An analysis done earlier found most TCR beta V segments productive about 90% or about 30% of the time. Some segments of the V type, notably TRBV6-2 and TRBV6-3, were excluded as indistinguishable.

In germline, CDR1 is MNHNS, CDR2 SASEGT. The CDR3 has 14 residues. V lost 7 bases, J lost 6 bases, and 16 bases lay in between. There are a few counts of this clone. The antigen is not known. PCR employed 60 Vbeta and 13 Jbeta primers. Produced via immunoSEQ multiplex PCR; TCRdb's table is partial and in-frame only. The sample lists approximately 190,000 clones; 80% to 90% were seen once. The clonotype originates from a middle-aged man in good health and CMV-seropositive. The sample consisted of PBMCs. The chain combines TRBV6-1 with TRBJ1-5; tentatively, D is TRBD1 (6 bases). In nucleotides, the CDR3 is TGTGCCAGCACCGACGGGGGGGCACGTCAGCCCCAGCATTTT. Translation: CASTDGGARQPQHF.